Below are 12 T cell receptor beta chains sequenced from a single sample in a study of response to subunit inactivated influenza vaccine. TCRdb independently ran MiXCR on the RT-PCR reads; one entry per CDR3 protein. The sample lists 650,000 to 800,000 distinct CDR3 sequences, about a fifth seen once, with roughly 10% in the top ten. Source: PBMCs from blood, taken 5 to 6 days after vaccination. All receptors derive from a man aged 50 to 59 who received an inactivated influenza vaccine.

This sequence joins TRBV24-1 and TRBJ2-3, with D uncertain. This CDR3 spans 16 amino acids. Trimming cost V 4 bases and J 0 bases, with 13 bases left between them. Germline V CDR1 and CDR2: KGHDR, SFDVKD. The CDR3, as DNA: TGTGCCACCAGTGACAGAGGTTCCGCTAGCACAGATACGCAGTATTTT. This encodes CATSDRGSASTDTQYF.

As to this clonotype: At one end the junction does not follow the germline gene, possibly because of a read error. V gene TRBV24-1 combines with J gene TRBJ2-2; no firm D call. CDR3 size: 14 residues. The germline gives CDR1 KGHDR, CDR2 SFDVKD. The CDR3 DNA is TGTGCCACCAGTGATTTTAGGAACACCGCGGAGCTGTTTTTT. Its protein product is CATSDFRNTAELFF.

The chain has TRBV7-2 and TRBJ2-7, with 10 bases aligning to TRBD2. Trimming removed 5 bases from V and 2 bases from J; junction bases left unmatched: 3. Germline CDR1 is SGHTA and CDR2 is FQGNSA. This CDR3 comprises 14 residues. The CDR3 DNA reads as TGTGCCAGCAGCGAACTAGCGGGGCCCTACGAGCAGTACTTC. Its protein is CASSELAGPYEQYF.

The sample holds a few counts of this clonotype. The chain combines TRBV12-3 or TRBV12-4 with TRBJ2-7, with 12 nucleotides matching TRBD2. Trimming cost V 5 bases and J 6 bases; bases outside gene matches: 8. There are 15 residues in the CDR3. In nucleotides, the CDR3 is TGTGCCAGCAGTGCTAGCGGGAGGGGATTTCGCGAGCAGTACTTC. This codes for CASSASGRGFREQYF.

The J gene is TRBJ2-3, the V gene TRBV24-1; perhaps TRBD2 as D (6 bases). Germline loops: CDR1 KGHDR, CDR2 SFDVKD. V lost 3 bases and J 0 bases, leaving 9 bases between the germline ends. CDR3 length equals 15 residues. The CDR3 nucleotides are TGTGCCACCAGTGATCGGGGACTCAGCACAGATACGCAGTATTTT. It specifies CATSDRGLSTDTQYF.

This clonotype was picked up a small number of times. The chain has TRBV29-1 and TRBJ2-3; 15 positions match TRBD2. With 7 bases clipped from V and 2 bases from J, the junction kept 7 bases outside the gene matches. The CDR3 length is 16 residues. Germline CDR1 SQVTM, CDR2 ANQGSEA. CDR3 DNA: TGCAGCGCGGGAGGACTAGCGGGGGGGTACACAGATACGCAGTATTTT. Its translation: CSAGGLAGGYTDTQYF.

This clonotype was counted ten times or more. The rearrangement links TRBV7-9 to TRBJ2-1; D unclear. The CDR3 contains 14 residues. Trimming pared 1 base from V and 4 bases from J, leaving 8 bases between. Germline lookup yields CDR1 SEHNR and CDR2 FQNEAQ (reference sequence). The CDR3 region has the DNA TGTGCCAGCAGCTTAGTGTTCGGGTACAATGAGCAGTTCTTC. It encodes CASSLVFGYNEQFF.

J is TRBJ2-2 and V is TRBV5-1, with D possibly TRBD2 on 5 matching bases. CDR1 is SGHRS and CDR2 is YFSETQ in the germline V gene. Trimming left V 3 bases short and J 5 bases short, with 11 bases between. The CDR3 has 14 amino acids. CDR3 residues: CASSYNTGTGELFF. The CDR3 nucleotides read TGCGCCAGCAGCTACAATACGGGGACCGGGGAGCTGTTTTTT.

The J gene is TRBJ2-7, the V gene TRBV2; TRBD1 agrees at 7 bases. The CDR3 consists of 12 residues. Looked up from germline, CDR1 is SNHLY and CDR2 is FYNNEI. Losses at the gene ends were 6 bases for V and 3 bases for J; bases not matched to a gene: 2. CDR3 loop: CASRGTVYEQYF. CDR3 DNA sequence: TGTGCCAGCAGGGGGACAGTCTACGAGCAGTACTTC.

The chain carries TRBV20-1 and TRBJ2-7; TRBD1 or TRBD2 may be the D gene (5 bases each). Germline V gene lookup returns CDR1 DFQATT and CDR2 SNEGSKA (reference sequence). This CDR3 is 14 amino acids long. Trimming took off 6 bases at V and 2 bases at J, with 17 bases between the two ends. CDR3 nucleotides: TGCAGTGCAACACCCGGGACCACCACCTACGAGCAGTACTTC. As protein: CSATPGTTTYEQYF.

This clonotype was counted between two and nine times. CDR3 bases: TGTGCCAGCAGCTTATACGCGGGCACAGATACGCAGTATTTT. Translated, it gives CASSLYAGTDTQYF. The chain carries TRBV5-6 and TRBJ2-3; D is ambiguous. The germline gives CDR1 SGHDT, CDR2 YYEEEE. V was clipped by 2 bases and J by 1 base, with 8 bases between them. The CDR3 covers 14 residues.

The rearrangement joins TRBV15 to TRBJ2-1; 8 bases align to TRBD1. Germline V lookup: CDR1 LNHNV, CDR2 YYDKDF (reference sequence). The CDR3 consists of 14 residues. The V segment lost 3 bases and the J segment 7 bases; nucleotides outside the gene matches: 5. The chain's CDR3 is CATSSQGARNEQFF. In DNA form, the CDR3 reads TGTGCCACCAGCAGTCAGGGGGCGCGTAATGAGCAGTTCTTC.